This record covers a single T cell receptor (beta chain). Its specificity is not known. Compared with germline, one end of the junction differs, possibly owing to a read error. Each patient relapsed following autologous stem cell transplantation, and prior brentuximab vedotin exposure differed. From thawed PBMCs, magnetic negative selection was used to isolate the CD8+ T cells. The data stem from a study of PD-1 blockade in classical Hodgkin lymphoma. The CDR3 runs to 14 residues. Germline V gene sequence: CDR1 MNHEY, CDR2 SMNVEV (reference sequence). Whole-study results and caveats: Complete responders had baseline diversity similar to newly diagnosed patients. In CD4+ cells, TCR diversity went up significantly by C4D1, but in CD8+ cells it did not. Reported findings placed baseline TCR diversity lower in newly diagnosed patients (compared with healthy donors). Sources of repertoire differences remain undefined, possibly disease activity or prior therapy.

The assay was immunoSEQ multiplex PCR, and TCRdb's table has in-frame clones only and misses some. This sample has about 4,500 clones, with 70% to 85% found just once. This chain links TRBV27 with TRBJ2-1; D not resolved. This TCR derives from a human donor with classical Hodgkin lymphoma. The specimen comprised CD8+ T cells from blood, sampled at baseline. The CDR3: CASRPLTPSNQQFF. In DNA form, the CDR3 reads TGTGCCAGCAGACCCCTGACCCCCTCCAATCAGCAGTTCTTC.